A selection of T cell receptor beta chains follows, all from one sample in a study of T cell repertoires in cytomegalovirus infection. No antigen has been identified for these receptors. TCRdb analysed the reads with MiXCR anew, one entry per CDR3 protein. The sample shows approximately 390,000 distinct CDR3 sequences, about 35% of them seen only once. The input for sequencing was cultured PBMCs, taken from culture after CMV antigen stimulation. The receptors shown here come from a human donor in good health (CMV status not recorded). Some clones in this sample may be carry-over from other donors' samples. CDR3s include the opening cysteine and the closing phenylalanine or tryptophan.

v_call	j_call	cdr3_aa
TRBV28	TRBJ1-2	CASTGTGEGYGYTF
TRBV7-6	TRBJ1-5	CASSLAPRPQPQHF
TRBV12-3/TRBV12-4	TRBJ2-1	CASSLAGPTYNEQFF
TRBV7-6	TRBJ1-1	CASSWSRERDTEAFF
TRBV7-3	TRBJ2-7	CASSLTGGTSSYEQYF
TRBV5-6	TRBJ1-5	CASSSSWEGDQPQHF
TRBV5-4	TRBJ2-4	CASSLSGRVDIQYF
TRBV12-3/TRBV12-4	TRBJ2-3	CASRPDGRDTQYF
TRBV20-1	TRBJ1-2	CSLTESYGYTF
TRBV7-2	TRBJ2-5	CASSYLAGIQETQYF
TRBV30	TRBJ2-5	CAWTLTGRETQYF
TRBV29-1	TRBJ1-2	CSVDAGEAGGYTF
TRBV7-2	TRBJ1-1	CASSPDRGEAFF
TRBV12-3/TRBV12-4	TRBJ2-7	CASSLALFKGGEQYF
TRBV27	TRBJ1-1	CASSLGGGGNTEAFF
TRBV20-1	TRBJ1-1	CSARGILPPFLVNTEAFF
TRBV9	TRBJ2-5	CASRATGTEQETQYF
TRBV19	TRBJ2-1	CASSGRSYNEQFF
TRBV10-3	TRBJ2-7	CAISLTSGASYEQYF
TRBV7-2	TRBJ1-4	CASSLVGGQGGEKLFF
TRBV6-6	TRBJ1-6	CASTFDGRGSPLHF
TRBV6-2/TRBV6-3	TRBJ2-5	CASRSIGQETQYF
TRBV7-2	TRBJ2-5	CASSLAASGGQETQYF
TRBV28	TRBJ2-7	CASTPGQGISYEQYF
TRBV6-2/TRBV6-3	TRBJ2-7	CASSYGTGAYEQYF